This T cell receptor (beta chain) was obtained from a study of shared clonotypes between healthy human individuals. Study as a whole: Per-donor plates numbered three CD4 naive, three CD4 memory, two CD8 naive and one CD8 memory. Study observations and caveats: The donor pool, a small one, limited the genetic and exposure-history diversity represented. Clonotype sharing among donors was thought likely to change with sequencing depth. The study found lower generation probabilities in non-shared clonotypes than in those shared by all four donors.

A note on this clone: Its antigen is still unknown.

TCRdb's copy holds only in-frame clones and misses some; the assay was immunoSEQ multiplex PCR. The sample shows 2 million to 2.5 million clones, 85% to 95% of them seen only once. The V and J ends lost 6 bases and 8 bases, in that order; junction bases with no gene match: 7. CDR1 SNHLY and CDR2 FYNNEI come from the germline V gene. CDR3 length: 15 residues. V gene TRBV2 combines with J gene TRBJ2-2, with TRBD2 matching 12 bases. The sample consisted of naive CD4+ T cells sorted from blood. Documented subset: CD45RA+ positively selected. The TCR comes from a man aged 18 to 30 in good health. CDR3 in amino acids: CASSGLAGRQGELFF. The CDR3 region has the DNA TGTGCCAGCAGCGGACTAGCGGGGCGGCAGGGGGAGCTGTTTTTT.